This T cell receptor beta chain was found in a study of blood T cell repertoires in COVID-19 (dated by TCRdb to between 2020 and 2021). Concerning the study at large: Collaborator samples came from the United States, Italy and Spain and covered acute and convalescent phases of COVID-19. The repertoires were released in a freely available public database intended as a resource for research on the immune response to SARS-CoV-2. Deeply sampled blood TCRbeta repertoires from subjects exposed to, actively infected with, or recovered from COVID-19 were included in the dataset. Where available, HLA class I and class II types were taken from metadata supplied by the sample provider and were not determined by assay-based typing. Nearly every sample came with metadata listing a de-identified subject ID, COVID-19 status, age in years and sex. The samples were drawn from two sources: the first 160 participants of the ongoing ImmuneRACE study, and fewer than 1,500 subjects contributed by 6 global collaborators. The prospective study material was composed of cDNA or gDNA derived from T cells, B-cell-depleted T cells, or PBMCs. Summary of the overall study and its limitations: Clinical and demographic metadata were provided uncurated, with the amount varying by source and participant.

The collaborating institutions used their own protocols to collect whole blood in K2EDTA tubes. For TCRbeta analysis, collaborators shipped samples in one of three forms: frozen whole blood, isolated PBMCs, or DNA extracted from either of those sample types. V is clipped by 4 bases and J by 0 bases, and the sequence between their germline boundaries is 9 bases long. From its cysteine to its phenylalanine, the CDR3 spans 15 amino acids. CDR3 DNA is the only sequence kept; it has 45 bases, read in frame from the first base. Looking up the germline V gene (reference sequence) yields CDR1 LNHDA and CDR2 SQIVND. TCRbeta CDR3 regions were amplified from genomic DNA using the immunoSEQ Assay, a bias-controlled multiplex PCR. Regarding the original processing steps: Within the assay, amplification of reference gene primers was used to estimate how many nucleated cells each sample contained. Sequence reads were collapsed and filtered to measure the absolute abundance of every unique TCRbeta CDR3 rearrangement. For each sample, productive Simpson clonality was calculated as the square root of Simpson's diversity index over productive rearrangements. TCRdb took over this immuneACCESS table, retaining in-frame rearrangements with V and J assigned. Such tables are incomplete; in checked studies, under half of the missing clones stem from an unresolved V gene, and the remainder is unexplained. V, J and clone size derive from that table, while D and trimming were established from the DNA sequence. This sample lists about 140,000 clones; 80% to 85% were detected once. Around 8% of the sample lies in the top ten.

With regard to this clone: The antigen this receptor binds is unknown. One base away there is no much larger clone; base qualities are not given.

Sequencing was carried out using peripheral blood. The origin of this receptor is a human donor in a cohort sampled during active COVID-19. The chain is encoded by TRBV19 joined to TRBJ2-2; TRBD1 is a weak D gene call, 5 bases matching. In nucleotide form, the sequence is TGTGCCAGTAGTAGGCAGGGTACGAACACCGGGGAGCTGTTTTTT. Its protein reads: CASSRQGTNTGELFF.